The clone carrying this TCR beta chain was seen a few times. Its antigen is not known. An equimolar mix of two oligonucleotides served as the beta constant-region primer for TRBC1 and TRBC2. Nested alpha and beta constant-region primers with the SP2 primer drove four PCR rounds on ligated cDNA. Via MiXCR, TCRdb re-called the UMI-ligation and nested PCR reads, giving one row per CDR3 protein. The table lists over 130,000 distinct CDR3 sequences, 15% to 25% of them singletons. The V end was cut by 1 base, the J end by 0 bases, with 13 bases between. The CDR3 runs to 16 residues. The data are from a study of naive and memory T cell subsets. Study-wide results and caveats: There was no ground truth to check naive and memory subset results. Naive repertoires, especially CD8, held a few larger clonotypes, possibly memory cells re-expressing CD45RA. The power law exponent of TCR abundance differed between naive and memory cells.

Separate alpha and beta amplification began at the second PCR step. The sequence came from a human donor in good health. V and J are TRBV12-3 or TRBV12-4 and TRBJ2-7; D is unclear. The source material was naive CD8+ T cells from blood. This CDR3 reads CASSLVWPRSSYEQYF. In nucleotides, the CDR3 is TGTGCCAGCAGTTTAGTCTGGCCCAGGAGCTCCTACGAGCAGTACTTC.